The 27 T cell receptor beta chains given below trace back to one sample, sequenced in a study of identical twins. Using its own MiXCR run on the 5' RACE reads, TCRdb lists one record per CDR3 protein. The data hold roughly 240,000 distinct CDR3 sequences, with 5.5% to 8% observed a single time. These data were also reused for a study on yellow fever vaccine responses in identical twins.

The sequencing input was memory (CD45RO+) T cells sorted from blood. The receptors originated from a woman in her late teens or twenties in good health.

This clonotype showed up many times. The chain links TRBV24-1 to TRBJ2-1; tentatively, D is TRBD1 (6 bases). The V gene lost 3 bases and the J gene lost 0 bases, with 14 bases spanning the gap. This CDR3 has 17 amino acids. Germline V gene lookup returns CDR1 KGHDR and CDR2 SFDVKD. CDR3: CATSDTTGQSSYNEQFF. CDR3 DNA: TGTGCCACCAGTGATACAACGGGACAAAGCTCCTACAATGAGCAGTTCTTC.

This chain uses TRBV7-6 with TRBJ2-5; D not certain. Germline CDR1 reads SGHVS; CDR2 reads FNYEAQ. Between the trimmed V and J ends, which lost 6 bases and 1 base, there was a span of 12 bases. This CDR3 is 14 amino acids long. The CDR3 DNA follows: TGTGCCAGCAGGCCCCAACCCAGCCAAGAGACCCAGTACTTC. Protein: CASRPQPSQETQYF. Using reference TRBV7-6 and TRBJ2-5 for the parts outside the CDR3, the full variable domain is GAGVSQSPRYKVTKRGQDVALRCDPISGHVSLYWYRQALGQGPEFLTYFNYEAQQDKSGLPNDRFSAERPEGSISTLTIQRTEQRDSAMYRCASRPQPSQETQYFGPGTRLLVL.

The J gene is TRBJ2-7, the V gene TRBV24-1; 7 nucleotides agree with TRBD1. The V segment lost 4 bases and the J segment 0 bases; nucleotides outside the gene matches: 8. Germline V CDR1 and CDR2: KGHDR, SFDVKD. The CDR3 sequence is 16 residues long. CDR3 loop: CATSEEDRSLSYEQYF. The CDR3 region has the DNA TGTGCCACCAGTGAAGAGGACAGGTCCCTCTCCTACGAGCAGTACTTC.

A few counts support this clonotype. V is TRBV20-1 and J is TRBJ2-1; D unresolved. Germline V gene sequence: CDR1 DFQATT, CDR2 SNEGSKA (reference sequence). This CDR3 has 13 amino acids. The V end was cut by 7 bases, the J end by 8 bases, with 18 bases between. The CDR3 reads CSVGTRSAHEQFF. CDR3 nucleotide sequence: TGCAGTGTAGGAACCCGGTCGGCCCATGAGCAGTTCTTC.

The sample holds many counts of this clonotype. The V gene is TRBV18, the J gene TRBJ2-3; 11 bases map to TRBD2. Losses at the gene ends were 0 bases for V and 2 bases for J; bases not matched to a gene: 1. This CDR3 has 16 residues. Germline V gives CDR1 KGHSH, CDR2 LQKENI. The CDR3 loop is CASSPPTSGVTDTQYF. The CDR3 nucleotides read TGTGCCAGCTCACCACCGACTAGCGGGGTCACAGATACGCAGTATTTT.

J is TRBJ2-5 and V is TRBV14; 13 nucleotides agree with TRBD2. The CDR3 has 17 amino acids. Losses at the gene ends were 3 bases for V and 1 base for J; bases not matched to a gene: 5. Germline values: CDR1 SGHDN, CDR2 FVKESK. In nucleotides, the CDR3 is TGTGCCAGCAGCCAGGGGGGACTAGCGGGGCGCCAAGAGACCCAGTACTTC. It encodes CASSQGGLAGRQETQYF.

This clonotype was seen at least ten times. The CDR3 DNA sequence: TGTGCCAGCAGTTTAGGAGCTGGAGAGCAGTACTTC. This encodes CASSLGAGEQYF. The chain uses TRBV12-3 or TRBV12-4 and TRBJ2-7, with D uncertain. The length of the CDR3 is 12 residues. The V end was cut by 1 base, the J end by 7 bases, with 8 bases between.

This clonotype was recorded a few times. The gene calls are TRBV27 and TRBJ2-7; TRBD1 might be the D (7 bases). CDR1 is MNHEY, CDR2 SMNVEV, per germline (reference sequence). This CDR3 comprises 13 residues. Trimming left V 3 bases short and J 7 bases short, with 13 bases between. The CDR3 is CASSFSRGEEQYV. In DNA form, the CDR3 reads TGTGCCAGCAGTTTTTCCAGGGGGGAAGAGCAGTACGTC.

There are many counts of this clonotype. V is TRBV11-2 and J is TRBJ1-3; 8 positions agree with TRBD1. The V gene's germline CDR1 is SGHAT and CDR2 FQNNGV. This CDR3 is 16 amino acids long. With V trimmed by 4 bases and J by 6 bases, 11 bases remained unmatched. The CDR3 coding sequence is TGTGCCAGCAGCTCCCGCAGGGGACAGGTCGCAAACACCATATATTTT. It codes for CASSSRRGQVANTIYF.

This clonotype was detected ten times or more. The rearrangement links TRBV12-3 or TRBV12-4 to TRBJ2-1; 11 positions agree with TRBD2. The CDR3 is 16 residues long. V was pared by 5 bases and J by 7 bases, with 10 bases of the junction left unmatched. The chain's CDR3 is CASSQLAGALGNEQFF. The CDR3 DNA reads TGTGCCAGCAGTCAACTAGCGGGGGCCTTAGGGAATGAGCAGTTCTTC.

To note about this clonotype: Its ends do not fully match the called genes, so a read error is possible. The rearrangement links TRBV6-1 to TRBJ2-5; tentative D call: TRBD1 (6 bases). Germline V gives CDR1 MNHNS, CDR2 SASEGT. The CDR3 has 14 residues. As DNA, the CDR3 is TGTGCCAGCAGTCCCGTCGGGGCAGGGGAGACCAAGTACTTC. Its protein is CASSPVGAGETKYF.

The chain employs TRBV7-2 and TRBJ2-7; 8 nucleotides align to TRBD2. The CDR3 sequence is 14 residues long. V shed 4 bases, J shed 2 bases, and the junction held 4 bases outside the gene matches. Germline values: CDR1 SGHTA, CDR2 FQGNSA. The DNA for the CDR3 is TGTGCCAGCAGCTCACCGGGACTAGCCTACGAGCAGTACTTC. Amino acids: CASSSPGLAYEQYF.

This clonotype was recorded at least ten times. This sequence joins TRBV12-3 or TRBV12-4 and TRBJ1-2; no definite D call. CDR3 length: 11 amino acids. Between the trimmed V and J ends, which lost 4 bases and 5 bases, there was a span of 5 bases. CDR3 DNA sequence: TGTGCCAGCAGTTCGAAATATGGCTACACCTTC. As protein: CASSSKYGYTF.

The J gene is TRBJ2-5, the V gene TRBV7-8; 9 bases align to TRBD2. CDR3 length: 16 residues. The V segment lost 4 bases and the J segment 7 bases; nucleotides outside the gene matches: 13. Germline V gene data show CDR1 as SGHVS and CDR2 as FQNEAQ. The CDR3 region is CASSSRARGGPGTQYF. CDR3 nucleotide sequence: TGTGCCAGCAGCTCCAGAGCGCGGGGGGGCCCGGGGACCCAGTACTTC.

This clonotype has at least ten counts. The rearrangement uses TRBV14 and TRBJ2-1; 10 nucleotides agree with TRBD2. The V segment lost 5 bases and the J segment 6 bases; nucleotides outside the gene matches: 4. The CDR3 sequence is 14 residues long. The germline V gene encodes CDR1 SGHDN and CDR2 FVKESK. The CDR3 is CASSVSGGSNEQFF. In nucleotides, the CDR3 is TGTGCCAGCAGCGTTAGCGGGGGGTCCAATGAGCAGTTCTTC.

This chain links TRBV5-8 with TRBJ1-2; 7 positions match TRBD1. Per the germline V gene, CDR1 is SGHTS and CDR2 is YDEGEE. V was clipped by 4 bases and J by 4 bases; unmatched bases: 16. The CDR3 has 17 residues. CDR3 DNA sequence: TGTGCCAGCAGCCTTCAAAGGTCTGCACAGGGGATCTATGGCTACACCTTC. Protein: CASSLQRSAQGIYGYTF.

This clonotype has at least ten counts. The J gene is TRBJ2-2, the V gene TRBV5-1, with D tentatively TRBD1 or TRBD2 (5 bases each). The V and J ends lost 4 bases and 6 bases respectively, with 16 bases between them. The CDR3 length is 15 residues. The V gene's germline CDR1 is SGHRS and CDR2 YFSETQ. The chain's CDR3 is CASSGARLQPGELFF. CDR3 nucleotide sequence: TGCGCCAGCAGCGGGGCCCGACTACAGCCCGGGGAGCTGTTTTTT.

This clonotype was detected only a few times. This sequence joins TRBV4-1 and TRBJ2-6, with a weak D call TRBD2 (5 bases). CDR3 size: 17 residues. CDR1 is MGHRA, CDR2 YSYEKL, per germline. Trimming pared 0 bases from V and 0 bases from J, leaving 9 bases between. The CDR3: CASSQDLRGSGANVLTF. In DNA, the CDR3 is TGCGCCAGCAGCCAAGATTTACGGGGCTCTGGGGCCAACGTCCTGACTTTC.

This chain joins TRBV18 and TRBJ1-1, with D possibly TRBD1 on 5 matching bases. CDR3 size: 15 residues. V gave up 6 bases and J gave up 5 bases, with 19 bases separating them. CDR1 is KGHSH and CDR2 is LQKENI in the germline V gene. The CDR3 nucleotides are TGTGCCAGCTCGCCTCGGGACGGCCGGAGGACTGAAGCTTTCTTT. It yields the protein CASSPRDGRRTEAFF. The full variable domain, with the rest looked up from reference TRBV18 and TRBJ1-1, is NAGVMQNPRHLVRRRGQEARLRCSPMKGHSHVYWYRQLPEEGLKFMVYLQKENIIDESGMPKERFSAEFPKEGPSILRIQQVVRGDSAAYFCASSPRDGRRTEAFFGQGTRLTVV.

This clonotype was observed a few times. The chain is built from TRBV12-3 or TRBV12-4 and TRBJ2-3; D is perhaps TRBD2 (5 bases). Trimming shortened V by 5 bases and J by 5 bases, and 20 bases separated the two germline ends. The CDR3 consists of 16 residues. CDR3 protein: CASSATGLPAGDTQYF. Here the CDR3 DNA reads TGTGCCAGCAGTGCTACCGGCCTCCCGGCGGGAGATACGCAGTATTTT.

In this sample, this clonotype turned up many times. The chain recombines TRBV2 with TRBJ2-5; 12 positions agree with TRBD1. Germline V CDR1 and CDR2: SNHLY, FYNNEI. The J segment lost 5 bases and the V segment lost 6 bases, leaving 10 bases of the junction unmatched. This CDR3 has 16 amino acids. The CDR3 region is CASRRGTGGAEETQYF. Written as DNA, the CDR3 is TGTGCCAGCAGGAGAGGGACAGGGGGCGCCGAGGAGACCCAGTACTTC.

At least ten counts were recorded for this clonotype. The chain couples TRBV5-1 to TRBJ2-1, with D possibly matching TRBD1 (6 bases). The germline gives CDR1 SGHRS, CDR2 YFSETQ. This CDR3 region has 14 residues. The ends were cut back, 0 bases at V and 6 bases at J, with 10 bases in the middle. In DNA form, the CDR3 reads TGCGCCAGCAGCTTGGCACAGGGTTTCAATGAGCAGTTCTTC. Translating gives CASSLAQGFNEQFF.

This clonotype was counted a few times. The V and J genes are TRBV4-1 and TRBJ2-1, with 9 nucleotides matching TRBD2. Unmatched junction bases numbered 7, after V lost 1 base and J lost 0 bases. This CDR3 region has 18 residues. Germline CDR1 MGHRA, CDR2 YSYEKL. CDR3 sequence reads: CASSQGPTSGSSYNEQFF. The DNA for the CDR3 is TGCGCCAGCAGCCAAGGTCCGACTAGCGGAAGCTCCTACAATGAGCAGTTCTTC.

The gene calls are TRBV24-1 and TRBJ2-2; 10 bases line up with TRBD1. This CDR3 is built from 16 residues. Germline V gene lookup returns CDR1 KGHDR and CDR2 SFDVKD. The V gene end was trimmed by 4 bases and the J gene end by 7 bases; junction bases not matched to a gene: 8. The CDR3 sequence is CATSDLGQGVIGELFF. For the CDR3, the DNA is TGTGCCACCAGTGACCTCGGACAGGGGGTGATCGGGGAGCTGTTTTTT.

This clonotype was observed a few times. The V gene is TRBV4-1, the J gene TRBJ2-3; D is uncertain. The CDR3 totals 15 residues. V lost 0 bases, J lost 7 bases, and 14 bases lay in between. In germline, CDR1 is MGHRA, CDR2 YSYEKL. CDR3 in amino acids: CASSQEGVSSNTQYF. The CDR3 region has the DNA TGCGCCAGCAGCCAAGAGGGTGTTAGCTCGAATACGCAGTATTTT.

The DNA of the CDR3 is TGCGCCAGCCGAATCCGGGGCTCAATCGATAACACTGAAGCTTTCTTT. Translated, it gives CASRIRGSIDNTEAFF. The V call is TRBV4-1, the J call TRBJ1-1; perhaps TRBD1 as D (5 bases). The V gene lost 8 bases and the J gene lost 2 bases, with 21 bases spanning the gap. Germline CDR1 and CDR2: MGHRA and YSYEKL. The CDR3 is made up of 16 amino acids.

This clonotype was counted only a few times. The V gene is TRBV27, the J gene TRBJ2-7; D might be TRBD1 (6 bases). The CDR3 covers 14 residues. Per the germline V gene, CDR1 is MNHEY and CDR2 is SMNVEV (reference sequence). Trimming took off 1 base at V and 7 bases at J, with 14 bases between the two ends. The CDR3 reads CASSLFGGLREQYF. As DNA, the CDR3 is TGTGCCAGCAGTTTATTTGGGGGCCTGCGGGAGCAGTACTTC.